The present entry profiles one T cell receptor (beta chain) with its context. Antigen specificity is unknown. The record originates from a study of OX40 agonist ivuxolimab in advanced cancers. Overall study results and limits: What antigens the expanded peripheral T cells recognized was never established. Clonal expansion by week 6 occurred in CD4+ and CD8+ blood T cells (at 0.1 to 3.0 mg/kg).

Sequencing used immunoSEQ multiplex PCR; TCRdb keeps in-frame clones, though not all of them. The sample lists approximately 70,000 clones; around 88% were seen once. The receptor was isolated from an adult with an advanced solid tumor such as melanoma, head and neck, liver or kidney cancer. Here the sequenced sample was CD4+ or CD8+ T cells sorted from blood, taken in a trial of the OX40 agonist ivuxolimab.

CDR3 loop: CASSNRPSDRGDTQYF. Here the CDR3 DNA reads TGTGCCAGCTCAAATCGTCCGTCAGACAGGGGAGATACGCAGTATTTT. J is TRBJ2-3 and V is TRBV18, with 8 bases matching TRBD1. From germline, CDR1 is KGHSH and CDR2 LQKENI. The CDR3 has 16 residues. Trimming took 5 bases from V and 5 from J; bases not matched to a gene: 12.